The present entry profiles one T cell receptor (beta chain) with its context. The antigen is unknown. The treatment denotes: about 20 received Ad26.COV2.S at low or high dose, single or two shots; about 5 received placebo; per-sample allocation not given. The investigators took samples on day 63 after the first vaccine or placebo injection. CDR1 LNHDA and CDR2 SQIVND come from the germline V gene (reference sequence). The CDR3 is 13 residues long. V was pared by 5 bases and J by 7 bases, with 12 bases between. The data derive from a study of Ad26.COV2.S vaccination and SARS-CoV-2 variants. Study-level findings and limits: It was vaccine recipients, not placebo recipients, who had the higher spike-specific TCR breadth.

TCRdb's table, derived via immunoSEQ multiplex PCR, lists solely in-frame clones and lacks some. This sample has fewer than 500,000 clones, with around 90% found just once. The TCR was taken from a person aged 18 to 59 who received the Ad26.COV2.S COVID-19 vaccine or a placebo. The chain carries TRBV19 and TRBJ2-1; D might be TRBD2 (5 bases). The sample was peripheral blood, taken in a trial of Ad26.COV2.S vaccine versus placebo. Here the CDR3 reads CASSPSRVNEQFF. The DNA for the CDR3 is TGTGCCAGTAGTCCGTCGAGGGTGAATGAGCAGTTCTTC.